A single TCR beta chain is shown here with its context. Its antigen remains unidentified. CDR3 length: 16 residues. J lost 4 bases, V lost 1 base, and 5 bases had no gene match. CDR1 is MGHRA, CDR2 YSYEKL, per germline. The sample comes from a study of CD8 T cells in ankylosing spondylitis. Findings of the study overall: Eight highly homologous variants formed a TCR beta motif that appeared characteristic of ankylosing spondylitis blood.

MiXCR, run by TCRdb on the 5' RACE reads, gives a single entry per CDR3 protein. Among about 200,000 distinct CDR3 sequences, about 26% were seen once, and the ten largest hold about 6.9%. This clonotype was obtained from a male donor with ankylosing spondylitis or in good health (not recorded which). Specimen: blood, either unsorted or a sorted T cell fraction (not recorded which). This rearrangement joins TRBV4-1 to TRBJ2-1; 9 nucleotides match TRBD1. CDR3 protein: CASSQARDRVYNEQFF. DNA for the CDR3: TGCGCCAGCAGCCAAGCGCGGGACAGGGTTTACAATGAGCAGTTCTTC.